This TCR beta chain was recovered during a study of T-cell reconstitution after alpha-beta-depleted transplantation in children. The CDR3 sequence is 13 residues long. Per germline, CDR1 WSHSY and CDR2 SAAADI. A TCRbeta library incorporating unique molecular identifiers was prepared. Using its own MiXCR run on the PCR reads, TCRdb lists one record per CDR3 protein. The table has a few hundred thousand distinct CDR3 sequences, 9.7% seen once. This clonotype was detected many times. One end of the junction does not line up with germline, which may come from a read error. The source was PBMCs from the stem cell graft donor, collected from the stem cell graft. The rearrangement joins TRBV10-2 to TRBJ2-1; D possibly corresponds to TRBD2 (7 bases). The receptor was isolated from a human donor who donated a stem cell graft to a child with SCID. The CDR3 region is CACSSLRGGEQFF. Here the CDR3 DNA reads TGCGCCTGCAGTTCCCTTAGGGGGGGTGAGCAGTTCTTC.